The rows below give T cell receptor beta chains drawn from one sample of a study of control samples from healthy donors and cancer patients. Measured with immunoSEQ multiplex PCR; TCRdb has only the in-frame clones, and not every one. Of more than 120,000 clones listed, about 90% were seen once; the top ten hold roughly 3.1%. The source material was blood. These receptor sequences come from a young man in good health. The CDR3 runs from the conserved cysteine through the conserved F or W. Each record gives: clone size, J gene, D gene, V gene, CDR3 DNA, CDR3 protein. A D gene is named only where the DNA matches it firmly. Some rows mark clone size as missing; the rest say once, few, many or name a class of expanded clone.

>few|TRBJ2-5|-|TRBV29-1
TGCAGCGTTGTAAGGGTCAGGCAAGAGACCCAGTACTTC
CSVVRVRQETQYF
>-|TRBJ2-3|-|TRBV10-3
TGTGCCACCCCTCGTCCGACGGGCCACACAGATACGCAGTATTTT
CATPRPTGHTDTQYF
>-|TRBJ1-1|-|TRBV12-5
TGTGCTAGTGGTTTGGTACAGGGACGTATGAACACTGAAGCTTTCTTT
CASGLVQGRMNTEAFF
>-|TRBJ2-1|-|TRBV6-6
TGTGCCAGCAGTTACAGGGGGGGCGCCTACAATGAGCAGTTCTTC
CASSYRGGAYNEQFF
>-|TRBJ2-7|-|TRBV11-3
TGTGCCAGCAGCTTAGGGGAAGCCTACGAGCAGTACTTC
CASSLGEAYEQYF
>-|TRBJ2-5|-|TRBV27
TGTGCCAGCAGTTTAAGTAGGCTAGAGACCCAGTACTTC
CASSLSRLETQYF
>-|TRBJ1-2|-|TRBV9
TGTGCCAGCAGCGTAGATAGGGATATCTATGGCTACACCTTC
CASSVDRDIYGYTF
>-|TRBJ1-2|TRBD1|TRBV4-2
TGTGCCAGCAGCCAGCGTGCCGGGACAGTCAACTATGGCTACACCTTC
CASSQRAGTVNYGYTF
>-|TRBJ2-1|-|TRBV7-9
TGTGCCAGCAGCTCGGGGCCAAAAATAACGTCCTACAATGAGCAGTTCTTC
CASSSGPKITSYNEQFF
>-|TRBJ2-3|-|TRBV7-9
TGTGCCAGCTCCTCCTCCAGGGGCCCTTCCTCTTCGACAGATACGCAGTATTTT
CASSSSRGPSSSTDTQYF
>-|TRBJ2-7|TRBD1|TRBV5-6
TGTGCCAGCGGGACGACAGGGGGCTACGAGCAGTACTTC
CASGTTGGYEQYF
>-|TRBJ1-6|-|TRBV30
TGTGCCTGGACCGTCTGGGGCAGCAAGTATAATTCACCCCTCCACTTT
CAWTVWGSKYNSPLHF
>-|TRBJ1-2|-|TRBV19
TGTGCCAGTAGTATAGGCGGGTACTATGGCTACACCTTC
CASSIGGYYGYTF
>-|TRBJ2-3|-|TRBV9
TGTGCCAGCAGCGTAGGGGGGACCACAGATACGCAGTATTTT
CASSVGGTTDTQYF
>-|TRBJ1-5|TRBD1|TRBV6-5
TGTGCCAGCTCTTCCAGGGGGTACCAGCCCCAGCATTTT
CASSSRGYQPQHF
>-|TRBJ2-4|-|TRBV7-3
TGTGCCAGCAGCTTATTTGCCGGGACGGGAAACATTCAGTACTTC
CASSLFAGTGNIQYF
>-|TRBJ1-2|TRBD1|TRBV19
TGTGCCAGTAGTGCTACAGGGGCAAACTATGGCTACACCTTC
CASSATGANYGYTF
>few|TRBJ1-6|-|TRBV11-2
TGTGCCAGCAGCTCCCTAGGCGCACCCCTCCACTTT
CASSSLGAPLHF
>-|TRBJ1-2|-|TRBV24-1
TGTGCCACCAGTGACCCCATACGACCCTGGGGCTACACCTTC
CATSDPIRPWGYTF
>few|TRBJ1-1|-|TRBV4-1
TGCGCCAGCAGCCAAGAAGAAACGGGACGTTTGAACACTGAAGCTTTCTTT
CASSQEETGRLNTEAFF
>-|TRBJ2-3|-|TRBV28
TGTGCCAGCAGGGGGGTAACAGATACGCAGTATTTT
CASRGVTDTQYF
>-|TRBJ2-3|TRBD2|TRBV9
TGTGCCAGCAGCGGCGGACTAGCGGGGATCACAGATACGCAGTATTTT
CASSGGLAGITDTQYF
>many|TRBJ1-1|-|TRBV19
TGTGCCAGTAGTATAGATGGGAGCGGGTACACTGAAGCTTTCTTT
CASSIDGSGYTEAFF
>-|TRBJ2-2|-|TRBV27
TGTGCCAGCAGTTTTGACGCTACCGGGGAGCTGTTTTTT
CASSFDATGELFF
>-|TRBJ2-2|TRBD1|TRBV19
TGTGCCAGTAGTATCGACCCAGGGGGCGGGGAGCTGTTTTTT
CASSIDPGGGELFF
>-|TRBJ2-7|TRBD2|TRBV18
TGTGCCAGCTCACCAGGGAGCGGGGGACTCTACGAGCAGTACTTC
CASSPGSGGLYEQYF
>-|TRBJ1-2|-|TRBV3-1/TRBV3-2
TGTGCCAGCAGCCAACTCCGCGGGATTAACTATGGCTACACCTTC
CASSQLRGINYGYTF
>-|TRBJ2-1|TRBD1|TRBV28
TGTGCCAGCAGCCCCATCTGGACAGGGGTACGCCGCACCGGGAATGAGCAGTTCTTC
CASSPIWTGVRRTGNEQFF
>once|TRBJ2-1|TRBD2|TRBV7-8
TGTGCCAGCAGCCCCTGGACTAGCGTGGTTGAGCAGTTCTTC
CASSPWTSVVEQFF
>-|TRBJ2-2|-|TRBV24-1
TGTGCCACCAGTGATCCCGGACAGATCACCGGGGAGCTGTTTTTT
CATSDPGQITGELFF
>-|TRBJ2-3|-|TRBV19
TGTGCCACCTCGGGCAGCAGCACAGATACGCAGTATTTT
CATSGSSTDTQYF
>-|TRBJ2-7|-|TRBV21-1
TGTGCCAGCAGCGCGCGACTAGCGGGGGGAACCGAGCAGTACTTC
CASSARLAGGTEQYF
>-|TRBJ1-4|-|TRBV7-8
TGTGCCAGCAGCTTAATACAGGGTGGAAAACTGTTTTTT
CASSLIQGGKLFF
>-|TRBJ1-1|-|TRBV4-1
TGCGCCAGCAGCCAAGGGGAAAGAACTAACACTGAAGCTTTCTTT
CASSQGERTNTEAFF
>-|TRBJ1-1|TRBD1|TRBV30
TGTGCCTGGAGTGCAGGGGGCATGGGCACTGAAGCTTTCTTT
CAWSAGGMGTEAFF
>-|TRBJ2-1|TRBD2|TRBV15
TGTGCCACCAACCCGGGGGGACCGAGCGTCGGGCAGTTCTTC
CATNPGGPSVGQFF
>-|TRBJ1-1|-|TRBV3-1/TRBV3-2
TGTGCCAGCAGCCAAAAGTCGAACACTGAAGCTTTCTTT
CASSQKSNTEAFF
>-|TRBJ1-6|TRBD1|TRBV19
TGTGCCAGCTCCCCGGGACAGGGGAATTCACCCCTCCACTTT
CASSPGQGNSPLHF
>-|TRBJ1-5|-|TRBV19
TGTGCCAGTAGACTCGGACGGTATAATCAGCCCCAGCATTTT
CASRLGRYNQPQHF
>-|TRBJ1-1|-|TRBV5-4
TGTGCCAGCAGCTCCGACCGAGGTACCACTGAAGCTTTCTTT
CASSSDRGTTEAFF
>-|TRBJ2-7|-|TRBV2
TGTGCCAGCATGAGGGAATTGAACTACGAGCAGTACTTC
CASMRELNYEQYF
>-|TRBJ1-1|TRBD1|TRBV6-1
TGTGCCAGCAGTGAGGGACAGGGTTTGTTAGCTTTCTTT
CASSEGQGLLAFF
>-|TRBJ1-2|TRBD1|TRBV5-1
TGCGCCAGCAGCGCAATAGACAGGGCGGGGTATGGCTACACCTTC
CASSAIDRAGYGYTF
>-|TRBJ1-1|-|TRBV19
TGTGCCAGTAGTATATGGGGCAGGGCGGCTTTCTTT
CASSIWGRAAFF
>few|TRBJ1-1|-|TRBV28
TGTGCCACGAACCCCCGGGACATTGAAGCTTTCTTT
CATNPRDIEAFF
>few|TRBJ2-7|-|TRBV2
TGTGCCAGCAGTGCTCTCTACGAGCAGTACTTC
CASSALYEQYF
>once|TRBJ2-7|TRBD1|TRBV6-6
TGTGCCAGCAGTTATCCGGGACAGGGGCACAACGAGCAGTACTTC
CASSYPGQGHNEQYF
>-|TRBJ2-2|-|TRBV9
TGTGCCAGCAGCGTAGTTACAGCCGGGGAGCTGTTTTTT
CASSVVTAGELFF
>-|TRBJ1-4|-|TRBV18
TGTGCCAGCTCACCTTTCTTTTTCGGGGGGTTTGGTGAAAAACTGTTTTTT
CASSPFFFGGFGEKLFF
>few|TRBJ1-5|-|TRBV2
TGTGCCAGCAGTGAAGACCGGGGGGTGATCATGCCCCAGCATTTT
CASSEDRGVIMPQHF
>-|TRBJ1-6|-|TRBV25-1
TGTGCCAGCAGTGTAGGGAATTCACCCCTCCACTTT
CASSVGNSPLHF
>-|TRBJ2-2|-|TRBV7-9
TGTGCCAGCAGCCCGTCTAGCCCGAACACCGGGGAGCTGTTTTTT
CASSPSSPNTGELFF
>-|TRBJ2-1|-|TRBV6-5
TGTGCCAGCAGCGCCGGGACGGTATCCTACAATGAGCAGTTCTTC
CASSAGTVSYNEQFF
>-|TRBJ1-2|TRBD1|TRBV30
TGTGCCTGGAGTTCCGGGACAGGTTTAGGCTACACCTTC
CAWSSGTGLGYTF
>once|TRBJ1-2|TRBD1|TRBV10-2
TGCGCCAGCAGTCCGGGACAGGGGCGATCTAACTATGGCTACACCTTC
CASSPGQGRSNYGYTF
>-|TRBJ1-2|TRBD1|TRBV10-2
TGCGCCAGCAGGCCCGGGACAGGGAATGGCTACACCTTC
CASRPGTGNGYTF
>few|TRBJ2-7|-|TRBV21-1
TGTGCCAGCAGAAGACAGGGGGCAGGAGAGCAGTACTTC
CASRRQGAGEQYF
>-|TRBJ2-1|TRBD2|TRBV4-1
TGCGCCAGCTCCCTTGAGACTAGCGGGGGGGAATTTTGGTACAATGAGCAGTTCTTC
CASSLETSGGEFWYNEQFF
>-|TRBJ2-7|TRBD1|TRBV24-1
TGTGCCACCAGTGACCGAGGACAGGGTTACGAGCAGTACTTC
CATSDRGQGYEQYF